The 2 T cell receptor beta chains presented below share a single source sample, sequenced in a study of T-cell reconstitution after alpha-beta-depleted transplantation in children. Unique molecular identifiers were used to barcode this TCRbeta library. TCRdb re-analysed the PCR reads in MiXCR, keeping a single row per CDR3 protein. The sample yields hundreds of thousands of distinct CDR3 sequences, less than 20% seen once. This specimen consisted of PBMCs, mostly from graft donor cells, obtained 360 days after TCRalphabeta/CD19-depleted stem cell transplant. The receptors were sampled from a male patient younger than 18 who had a stem cell transplant for acute lymphoblastic leukemia, so the T cells may come from the graft donor.

The chain is built from TRBV29-1 and TRBJ1-5; the match to TRBD1 covers 7 bases. V lost 5 bases and J lost 1; bases outside the gene matches: 5. The CDR3 consists of 14 residues. In germline, CDR1 is SQVTM, CDR2 ANQGSEA. The CDR3 sequence: CSVQDRRSNQPQHF. CDR3 coding DNA: TGCAGCGTTCAGGACAGGAGGAGCAATCAGCCCCAGCATTTT.

The V and J genes are TRBV7-8 and TRBJ2-2, with unresolved D. V gave up 0 bases and J gave up 2 bases, with 7 bases separating them. The CDR3 runs to 15 residues. Germline V lookup: CDR1 SGHVS, CDR2 FQNEAQ. CDR3 loop: CASSLADTNTGELFF. As DNA, the CDR3 is TGTGCCAGCAGCTTAGCGGATACAAACACCGGGGAGCTGTTTTTT. Full variable domain (missing parts from reference TRBV7-8 and TRBJ2-2): GAGVSQSPRYKVAKRGQDVALRCDPISGHVSLFWYQQALGQGPEFLTYFQNEAQLDKSGLPSDRFFAERPEGSVSTLKIQRTQQEDSAVYLCASSLADTNTGELFFGEGSRLTVL.